This TCR beta chain was sequenced in a study of blood T cell repertoires in COVID-19. Study-level background: Material from acute and convalescent COVID-19 was sourced from the United States, Italy and Spain.

Authors' methods: Nucleated cell number was recorded as an estimate derived from reference gene primer amplification. The protocol was immunoSEQ multiplex PCR, while the TCRdb copy is restricted to in-frame clones and leaves out a portion. Clonal size and the V and J genes are those of that table, whereas D and trimming came from the DNA. The sample has 450,000 to 600,000 clones, around 87% seen once. This sequence originates from a woman aged 18-35 years who had recovered from COVID-19. Sequencing used PBMCs or T cells enriched from blood (not recorded which).

The CDR3 DNA reads TGTGCCAGCAGTCCAGGGGAGACCCAGTACTTC. Translating gives CASSPGETQYF. The V and J genes are TRBV2 and TRBJ2-5, with D possibly being TRBD1 (5 bases). CDR3 length: 11 amino acids. CDR1 SNHLY and CDR2 FYNNEI come from the germline V gene. Trimming took 5 bases from V and 5 from J, leaving 6 bases between them.